This TCR beta chain derives from a study of shared clonotypes between healthy human individuals. This clone was seen only once. Several immunoSEQ plates received, in even portions, the genomic DNA of each subset. Sequencing was performed with immunoSEQ multiplex PCR; in TCRdb, only in-frame clones are kept and a portion is missing. The sample holds 2 million to 3 million clones, 93% seen once. Germline V gene lookup returns CDR1 MDHEN and CDR2 SYDVKM. V shed 6 bases and J shed 4 bases, with 19 bases lying between them. The length of the CDR3 is 15 residues. Sequencing was carried out using naive CD4+ T cells from PBMCs. Stated subset: CD45RA+ positively selected. The receptor's source is a man aged 18 to 29 in good health. Some clones in this sample may be carry-over from other donors' samples. This chain joins TRBV28 and TRBJ2-7; the D call may be TRBD1 or TRBD2 (5 bases each). CDR3 amino acids: CASSQTGTELYEQYF. CDR3 in DNA: TGTGCCAGCAGCCAAACCGGGACGGAGCTATACGAGCAGTACTTC. The full variable domain, with the rest looked up from reference TRBV28 and TRBJ2-7, is DVKVTQSSRYLVKRTGEKVFLECVQDMDHENMFWYRQDPGLGLRLIYFSYDVKMKEKGDIPEGYSVSREKKERFSLILESASTNQTSMYLCASSQTGTELYEQYFGPGTRLTVT.